These T cell receptor beta chains were read from a single sample in a study of HIV-infected patients and healthy controls. From the 5' RACE reads, TCRdb called clonotypes with MiXCR, one entry per CDR3 protein. Here the sample spans some 20,000 distinct CDR3 sequences, about 9% being singletons. The sample was blood, taken during antiretroviral therapy. All receptors derive from an adult with HIV infection. CDR3s include the opening cysteine and the closing phenylalanine or tryptophan. The D gene is left open where the match is weak. Clone sizes are shown as once, few, many, or a class for an expanded clone.

TRBJ1-1	-	TRBV14	many	TGTGCCAGCAGCCAGTGGACCAACACTGAAGCTTTCTTT	CASSQWTNTEAFF
TRBJ2-7	TRBD2	TRBV4-1	many	TGCGCCAGCAGCCAAGATATGCAGGGCGAGACTAGCGGGAGTTTCGGCGAGCAGTACTTC	CASSQDMQGETSGSFGEQYF
TRBJ1-2	-	TRBV12-3/TRBV12-4	many	TGTGCCAGCAGCCCGGACAGAATCTATGGCTACACCTTC	CASSPDRIYGYTF
TRBJ2-1	TRBD2	TRBV5-1	many	TGCGCCAGCAGCTTGTCCCTAGCGGGGGGCTCCTACAATGAGCAGTTCTTC	CASSLSLAGGSYNEQFF
TRBJ2-4	-	TRBV3-1	few	TGTGCCAGCAGCCAAGGGTCTAGCAGAGCCAAAAACATTCAGTACTTC	CASSQGSSRAKNIQYF
TRBJ1-5	-	TRBV15	many	TGTGCCACCAGCCTCGGGACCAGCAATCAGCCCCAGCATTTT	CATSLGTSNQPQHF
TRBJ1-5	TRBD1	TRBV9	many	TGTGCCAGCAGCGTGACAGGGGGGGGACAGCCCCAGCATTTT	CASSVTGGGQPQHF
TRBJ1-1	-	TRBV6-5	few	TGTGCCACAACCCGGGGGGTCGGGAACACTGAAGCTTTCTTT	CATTRGVGNTEAFF
TRBJ1-1	-	TRBV30	many	TGTGCCTGGACCGAGATTGGGGACACTGAAGCTTTCTTT	CAWTEIGDTEAFF
TRBJ2-7	-	TRBV27	many	TGTGCCAGCAGTTTATCCAGGGGTCCCTACGAGCAGTACTTC	CASSLSRGPYEQYF
TRBJ1-4	-	TRBV27	many	TGTGCCAGCAGTTTAAGCCCGGGAGGAGGTGAAAAACTGTTTTTT	CASSLSPGGGEKLFF
TRBJ2-3	TRBD2	TRBV12-3/TRBV12-4	many	TGTGCCAGCAGTCAACTGACTAGCGGGAGAGATACGCAGTATTTT	CASSQLTSGRDTQYF
TRBJ2-7	-	TRBV6-5	many	TGTGCCAGCAGTTACTCCCCTCAGCTCCACGAGCAGTACTTC	CASSYSPQLHEQYF
TRBJ2-2	-	TRBV4-1	many	TGCGCCAGCAGCCAAGAGGGTCGCGGGAAGACCGGGGAGCTGTTTTTT	CASSQEGRGKTGELFF
TRBJ2-1	-	TRBV27	many	TGTGCCAGCAGTCGGGCCATCAATGAGCAGTTCTTC	CASSRAINEQFF
TRBJ2-7	-	TRBV2	many	TGTGCCAGCAGAGACATGCGTGACGAGCAGTACTTC	CASRDMRDEQYF
TRBJ1-6	-	TRBV12-3/TRBV12-4	many	TGTGCCAGCAGGTCACAGAGCTCCTATAATTCACCCCTCCACTTT	CASRSQSSYNSPLHF
TRBJ1-4	-	TRBV6-1	many	TGTGCCAGCAGTGAGGGCAACAACGCTCTTAATGAAAAACTGTTTTTT	CASSEGNNALNEKLFF
TRBJ2-3	-	TRBV20-1	many	TGCAGTGCCAGCAACAGGAATCAGTACACAGATACGCAGTATTTT	CSASNRNQYTDTQYF
TRBJ2-7	-	TRBV28	many	TGTGCCGTCGTCGGGGGAGCCCTAACCTACGAGCAGTACTTC	CAVVGGALTYEQYF
TRBJ1-5	-	TRBV6-6	many	TGTGCCAGCCAGCCCCTTCTCAATCAGCCCCAGCATTTT	CASQPLLNQPQHF
TRBJ2-7	TRBD1	TRBV7-8	few	TGTGCCAGCAAGAGGACAGGTACTACCTACGAGCAGTACTTC	CASKRTGTTYEQYF
TRBJ1-2	-	TRBV5-4	many	TGTGCCAGCAGCTTGGCAACAGGGAGAGACTATGGCTACACCTTC	CASSLATGRDYGYTF